Given below is one TCR beta chain in context. This record comes from a study of cytomegalovirus exposure and HLA in healthy donors. Primers for the PCR totalled 60 Vbeta and 13 Jbeta. Data came from immunoSEQ multiplex PCR; TCRdb stores just in-frame clones and leaves some out. The table lists approximately 220,000 clones, 65% to 85% of them singletons. V shed 1 base and J shed 5 bases, with 5 bases lying between them. Germline CDR1 and CDR2: SEHNR and FQNEAQ (reference sequence). The length of the CDR3 is 12 residues. The V call is TRBV7-9, the J call TRBJ1-2; D gene unclear. The clonotype comes from a boy aged 2-15 years in good health and CMV-seronegative. Input material: PBMCs. CDR3: CASSLDRYGYTF. The CDR3 DNA reads as TGTGCCAGCAGCTTAGATCGGTATGGCTACACCTTC.